This note documents a single T cell receptor (beta chain) sequence. What it binds is not known. After removal of 1 base from V and 2 bases from J, the junction contained 1 base not matched to a gene. This CDR3 contains 15 residues. Looked up from germline, CDR1 is SEHNR and CDR2 is FQNEAQ (reference sequence). These data belong to a study of CD4+ T cells in melanoma. Overall study findings and caveats: A reported correlation linked neoantigen-specific CD4+ T cells to CD8+, macrophage and B cell function. Diverse differentiation states were reported for melanoma neoantigen-specific CD4+ T cells.

The table came from immunoSEQ multiplex PCR; TCRdb's copy has only in-frame clones and leaves some out. The table includes about 55,000 clones, 60% to 80% detected once. This sequence originates from a human donor with melanoma. The sequenced sample consisted of tumor tissue. V and J are TRBV7-9 and TRBJ2-1; TRBD1 agrees at 8 bases. The CDR3: CASSLGDRTYNEQFF. CDR3 DNA sequence: TGTGCCAGCAGCTTAGGGGACAGGACCTACAATGAGCAGTTCTTC. Full variable domain (rest looked up from reference TRBV7-9 and TRBJ2-1): DTGVSQNPRHKITKRGQNVTFRCDPISEHNRLYWYRQTLGQGPEFLTYFQNEAQLEKSRLLSDRFSAERPKGSFSTLEIQRTEQGDSAMYLCASSLGDRTYNEQFFGPGTRLTVL.